This TCR beta chain was observed in a study of T cells in Graves' hyperthyroidism and ophthalmopathy. General observations from the study: Ophthalmopathy got predicted by the model a median about six months before its onset. Blood held most thyroid clonotypes expanded above 0.001 frequency. Ophthalmopathy stood apart from stable hyperthyroidism in a 13 V-J model.

Source material for PBMCs was around 10 ml fresh peripheral blood. With respect to this clonotype: Its specificity is not known.

It was RNA transcripts that yielded the amplified TCR beta CDR3 regions. Carried out on the TCR CDR3, a first-round RT-PCR used the HTBI primer set. In TCRdb, the multiplex PCR reads were re-called with MiXCR into one record per CDR3 protein. This table holds roughly 500,000 distinct CDR3 sequences, roughly a quarter found once. This receptor was identified in a woman under 40 with Graves' ophthalmopathy. The sequenced material came from blood.

As DNA, the CDR3 is TGCAGTGCTAGTAGCCAGGGACCCTACGAGCAGTACTTC. It translates to CSASSQGPYEQYF. The chain joins TRBV20-1 to TRBJ2-7, with D perhaps assigned TRBD1 or TRBD2 (5 bases each). The V gene lost 3 bases and the J gene lost 2 bases, with 11 bases spanning the gap. This CDR3 spans 13 amino acids. Germline V gene lookup returns CDR1 DFQATT and CDR2 SNEGSKA (reference sequence).